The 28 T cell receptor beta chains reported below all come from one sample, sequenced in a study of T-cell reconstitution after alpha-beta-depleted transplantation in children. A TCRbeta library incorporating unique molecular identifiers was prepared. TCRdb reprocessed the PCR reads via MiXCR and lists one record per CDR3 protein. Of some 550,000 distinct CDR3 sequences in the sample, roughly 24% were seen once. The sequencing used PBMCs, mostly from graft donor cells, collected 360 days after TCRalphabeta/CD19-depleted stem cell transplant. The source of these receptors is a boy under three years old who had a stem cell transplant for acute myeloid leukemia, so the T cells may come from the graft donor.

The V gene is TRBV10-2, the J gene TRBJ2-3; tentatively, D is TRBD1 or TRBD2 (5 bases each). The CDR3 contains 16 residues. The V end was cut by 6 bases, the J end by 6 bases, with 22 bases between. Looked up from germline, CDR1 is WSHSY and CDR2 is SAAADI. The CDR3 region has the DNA TGCGCCAGCAGCACCCGGCGCCAGGGAGCAAGTGATACGCAGTATTTT. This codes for CASSTRRQGASDTQYF.

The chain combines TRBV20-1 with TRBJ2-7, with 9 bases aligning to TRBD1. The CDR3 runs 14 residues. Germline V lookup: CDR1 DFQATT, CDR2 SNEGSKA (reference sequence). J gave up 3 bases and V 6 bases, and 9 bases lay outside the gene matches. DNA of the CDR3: TGCAGTGCGCGGCCGGGACAGGGAAACTACGAGCAGTACTTC. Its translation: CSARPGQGNYEQYF.

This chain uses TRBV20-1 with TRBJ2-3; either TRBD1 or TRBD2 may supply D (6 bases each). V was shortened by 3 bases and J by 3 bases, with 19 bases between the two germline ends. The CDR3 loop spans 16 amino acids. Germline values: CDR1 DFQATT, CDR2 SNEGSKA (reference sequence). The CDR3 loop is CSASSGGFVRTDTQYF. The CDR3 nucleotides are TGCAGTGCTAGTTCCGGGGGCTTCGTGAGAACAGATACGCAGTATTTT.

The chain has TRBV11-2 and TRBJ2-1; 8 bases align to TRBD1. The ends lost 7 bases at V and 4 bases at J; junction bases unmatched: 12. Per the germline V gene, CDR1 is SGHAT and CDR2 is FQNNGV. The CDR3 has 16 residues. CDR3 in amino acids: CASTYGGTGHYNEQFF. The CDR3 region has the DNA TGTGCCAGCACCTATGGCGGGACAGGTCATTACAATGAGCAGTTCTTC.

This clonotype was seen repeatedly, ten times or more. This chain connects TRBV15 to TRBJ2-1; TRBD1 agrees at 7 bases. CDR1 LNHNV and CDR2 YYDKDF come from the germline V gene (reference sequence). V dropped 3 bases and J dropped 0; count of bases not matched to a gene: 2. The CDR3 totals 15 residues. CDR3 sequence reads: CATSRDRYSYNEQFF. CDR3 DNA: TGTGCCACCAGCAGGGACAGGTACTCCTACAATGAGCAGTTCTTC.

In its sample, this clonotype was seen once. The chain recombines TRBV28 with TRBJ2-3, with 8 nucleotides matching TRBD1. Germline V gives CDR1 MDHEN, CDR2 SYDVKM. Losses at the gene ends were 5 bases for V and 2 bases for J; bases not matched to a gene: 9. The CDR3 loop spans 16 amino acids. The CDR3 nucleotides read TGTGCCAGCAGTCCCCGGACAGGGCTCCTCACAGATACGCAGTATTTT. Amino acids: CASSPRTGLLTDTQYF.

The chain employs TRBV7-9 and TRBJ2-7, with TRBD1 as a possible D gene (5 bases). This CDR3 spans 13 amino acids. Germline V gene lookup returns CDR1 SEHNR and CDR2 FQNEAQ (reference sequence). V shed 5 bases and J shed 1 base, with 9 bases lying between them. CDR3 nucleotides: TGTGCCAGCAGCGGCAGGGATTCCTACGAGCAGTACGTC. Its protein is CASSGRDSYEQYV.

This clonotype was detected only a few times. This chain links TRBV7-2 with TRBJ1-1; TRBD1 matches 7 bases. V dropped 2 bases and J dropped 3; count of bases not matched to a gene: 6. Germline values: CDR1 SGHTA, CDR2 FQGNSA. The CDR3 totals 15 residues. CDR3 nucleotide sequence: TGTGCCAGCAGCTTACTCCCAGGGGGAGACACTGAAGCTTTCTTT. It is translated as CASSLLPGGDTEAFF.

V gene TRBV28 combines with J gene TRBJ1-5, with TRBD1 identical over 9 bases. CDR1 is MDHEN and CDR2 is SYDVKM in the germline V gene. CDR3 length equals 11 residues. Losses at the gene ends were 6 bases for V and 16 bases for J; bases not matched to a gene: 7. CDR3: CASSPGTGRHF. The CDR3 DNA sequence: TGTGCCAGCAGCCCCGGGACAGGGCGCCATTTT.

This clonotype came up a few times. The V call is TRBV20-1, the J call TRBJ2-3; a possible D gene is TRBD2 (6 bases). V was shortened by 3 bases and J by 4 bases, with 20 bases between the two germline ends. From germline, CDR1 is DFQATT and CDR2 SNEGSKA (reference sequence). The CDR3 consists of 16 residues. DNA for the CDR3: TGCAGTGCTAGTGGGGCTGGAGGGCCAGAGGCAGATACGCAGTATTTT. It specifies CSASGAGGPEADTQYF.

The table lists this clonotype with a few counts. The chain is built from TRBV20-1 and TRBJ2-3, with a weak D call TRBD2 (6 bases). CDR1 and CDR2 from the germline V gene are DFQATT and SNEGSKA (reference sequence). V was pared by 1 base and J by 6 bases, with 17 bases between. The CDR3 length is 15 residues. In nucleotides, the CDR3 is TGCAGTGCTAGAGTCTGGGGGAGGATACGGGATACGCAGTATTTT. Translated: CSARVWGRIRDTQYF.

The CDR3 nucleotides are TGTGCCAGCACTTGGGACCGAGCCTACAATGAGCAGTTCTTC. It translates to CASTWDRAYNEQFF. This rearrangement joins TRBV12-3 or TRBV12-4 to TRBJ2-1; D assignment may be TRBD1 or TRBD2 (5 bases each). The CDR3 is made up of 14 amino acids. V lost 7 bases and J lost 2, with 12 bases in between.

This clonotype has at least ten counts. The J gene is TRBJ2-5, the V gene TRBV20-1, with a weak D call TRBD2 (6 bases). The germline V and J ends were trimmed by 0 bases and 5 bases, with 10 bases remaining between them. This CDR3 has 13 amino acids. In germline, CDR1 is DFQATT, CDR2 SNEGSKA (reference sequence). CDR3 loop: CSARDGLRETQYF. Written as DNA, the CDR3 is TGCAGTGCTAGAGATGGACTACGCGAGACCCAGTACTTC.

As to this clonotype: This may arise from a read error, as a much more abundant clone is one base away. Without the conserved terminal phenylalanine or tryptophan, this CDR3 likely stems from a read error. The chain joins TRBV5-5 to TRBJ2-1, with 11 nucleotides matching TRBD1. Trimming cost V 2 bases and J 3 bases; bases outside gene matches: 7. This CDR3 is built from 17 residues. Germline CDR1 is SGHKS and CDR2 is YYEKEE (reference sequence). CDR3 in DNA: TGTGCCAGCAGCTTCAGGACAGGGGGCGTGAGCTACAATGAGCAGTTCGTC. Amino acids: CASSFRTGGVSYNEQFV.

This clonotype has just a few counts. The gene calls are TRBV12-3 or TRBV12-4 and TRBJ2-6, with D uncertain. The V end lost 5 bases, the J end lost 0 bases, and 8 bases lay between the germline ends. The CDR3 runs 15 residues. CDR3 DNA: TGTGCCAGCAGTCCGTCGGCCTCTGGGGCCAACGTCCTGACTTTC. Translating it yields CASSPSASGANVLTF.

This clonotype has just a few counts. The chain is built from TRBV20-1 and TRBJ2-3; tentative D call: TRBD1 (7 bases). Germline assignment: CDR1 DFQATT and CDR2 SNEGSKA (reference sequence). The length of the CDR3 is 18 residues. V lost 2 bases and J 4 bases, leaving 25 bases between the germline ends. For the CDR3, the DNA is TGCAGTGCTAGACGCTCTCACAGGGGCCAGGGAGGCGCAGATACGCAGTATTTT. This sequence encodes CSARRSHRGQGGADTQYF.

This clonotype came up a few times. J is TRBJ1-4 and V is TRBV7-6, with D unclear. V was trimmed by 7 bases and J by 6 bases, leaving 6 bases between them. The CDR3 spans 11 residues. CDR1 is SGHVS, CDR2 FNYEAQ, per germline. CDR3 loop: CASISDEKLFF. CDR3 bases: TGTGCCAGCATCTCCGATGAAAAACTGTTTTTT.

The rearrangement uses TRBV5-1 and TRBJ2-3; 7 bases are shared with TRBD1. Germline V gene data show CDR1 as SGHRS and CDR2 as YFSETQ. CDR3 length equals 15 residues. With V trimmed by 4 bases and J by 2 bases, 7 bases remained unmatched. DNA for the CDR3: TGCGCCAGCAGCCGAAACAGGGGTTCCACAGATACGCAGTATTTT. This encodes CASSRNRGSTDTQYF.

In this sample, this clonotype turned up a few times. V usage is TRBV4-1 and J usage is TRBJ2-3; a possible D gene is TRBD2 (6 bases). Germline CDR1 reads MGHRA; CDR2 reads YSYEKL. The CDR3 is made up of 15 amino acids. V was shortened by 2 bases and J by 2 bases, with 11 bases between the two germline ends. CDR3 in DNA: TGCGCCAGCAGCCAACCAGCGGGTAACACAGATACGCAGTATTTT. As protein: CASSQPAGNTDTQYF.

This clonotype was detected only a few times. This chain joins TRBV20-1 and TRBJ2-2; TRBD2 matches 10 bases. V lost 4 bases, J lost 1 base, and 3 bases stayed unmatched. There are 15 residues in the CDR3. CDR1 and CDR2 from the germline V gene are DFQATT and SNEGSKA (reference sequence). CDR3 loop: CSAILAGVNTGELFF. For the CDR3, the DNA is TGCAGTGCTATCCTAGCGGGAGTGAACACCGGGGAGCTGTTTTTT.

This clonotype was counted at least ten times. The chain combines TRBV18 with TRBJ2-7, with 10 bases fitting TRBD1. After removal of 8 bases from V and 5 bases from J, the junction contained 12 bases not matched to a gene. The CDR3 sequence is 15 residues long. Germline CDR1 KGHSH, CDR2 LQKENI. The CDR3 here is CASAPGGTGDHEQYV. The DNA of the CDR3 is TGTGCCAGCGCCCCCGGGGGGACAGGGGACCACGAGCAGTACGTC.

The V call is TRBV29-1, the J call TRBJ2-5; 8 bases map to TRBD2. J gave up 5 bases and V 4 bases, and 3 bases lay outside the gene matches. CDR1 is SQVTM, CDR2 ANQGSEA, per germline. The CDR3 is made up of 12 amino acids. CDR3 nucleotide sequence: TGCAGCGTTGGCGGGGGGCTCGAGACCCAGTACTTC. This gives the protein CSVGGGLETQYF.

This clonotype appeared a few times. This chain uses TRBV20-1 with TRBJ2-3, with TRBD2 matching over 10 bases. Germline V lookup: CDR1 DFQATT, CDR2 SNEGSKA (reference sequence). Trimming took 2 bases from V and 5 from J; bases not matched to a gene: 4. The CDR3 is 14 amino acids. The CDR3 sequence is CSARLAGVLDTQYF. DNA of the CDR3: TGCAGTGCTAGACTAGCGGGGGTCTTAGATACGCAGTATTTT.

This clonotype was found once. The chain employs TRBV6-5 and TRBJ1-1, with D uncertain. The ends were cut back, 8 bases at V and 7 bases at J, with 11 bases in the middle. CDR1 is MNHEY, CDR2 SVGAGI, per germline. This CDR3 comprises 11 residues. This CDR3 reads CASPVPDEAFF. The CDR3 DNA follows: TGTGCCAGCCCGGTCCCTGATGAAGCTTTCTTT.

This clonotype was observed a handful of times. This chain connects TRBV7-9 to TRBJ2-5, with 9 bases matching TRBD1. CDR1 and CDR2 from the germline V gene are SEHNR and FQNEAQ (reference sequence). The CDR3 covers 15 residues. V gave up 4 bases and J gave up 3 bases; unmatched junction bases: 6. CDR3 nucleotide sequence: TGTGCCAGCAGCTCACAGGGGACAGGGAAAGAGACCCAGTACTTC. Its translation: CASSSQGTGKETQYF.

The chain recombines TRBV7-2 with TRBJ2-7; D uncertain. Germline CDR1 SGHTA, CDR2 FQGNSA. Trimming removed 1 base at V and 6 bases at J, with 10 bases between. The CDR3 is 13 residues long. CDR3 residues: CASSLVGLFEQYF. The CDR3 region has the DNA TGTGCCAGCAGCTTAGTGGGCTTGTTCGAGCAGTACTTC.

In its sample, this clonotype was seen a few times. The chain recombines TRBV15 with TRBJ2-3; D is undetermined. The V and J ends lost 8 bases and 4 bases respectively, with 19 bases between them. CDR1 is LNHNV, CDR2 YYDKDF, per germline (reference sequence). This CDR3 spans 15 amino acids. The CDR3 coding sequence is TGTGCCACCGGTAATGGGGATCGGTTGGCAGATACGCAGTATTTT. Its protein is CATGNGDRLADTQYF.

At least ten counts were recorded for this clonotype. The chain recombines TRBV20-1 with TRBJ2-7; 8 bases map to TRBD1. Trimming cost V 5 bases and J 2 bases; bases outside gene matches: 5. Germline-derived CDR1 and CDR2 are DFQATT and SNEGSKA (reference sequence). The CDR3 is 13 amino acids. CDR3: CSALGQGTYEQYF. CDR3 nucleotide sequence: TGCAGTGCTCTAGGACAGGGAACCTACGAGCAGTACTTC.